The rows below give T cell receptor beta chains drawn from one sample of a study of OX40 agonist ivuxolimab in advanced cancers. The repertoire was sequenced with immunoSEQ multiplex PCR; TCRdb's copy has only in-frame clones and lacks some. The sample records 65,000 to 80,000 clones, around 90% being singletons. Material: CD4+ or CD8+ T cells sorted from blood, obtained in a trial of the OX40 agonist ivuxolimab. The receptors were sampled from an adult with an advanced solid tumor such as melanoma, head and neck, liver or kidney cancer. The CDR3 runs from the conserved cysteine through the conserved F or W. Fields, in order: J gene, D gene, V gene, clone size, CDR3 DNA, CDR3 protein. D genes are given only for firm matches. Part of the rows lack a size; the others show once, few, many or a class for expanded clones.

>TRBJ2-3|TRBD2|TRBV6-1|.
TGTGCCAGCAGTGGCGGGGGGGCCACAGATACGCAGTATTTT
CASSGGGATDTQYF
>TRBJ2-1|TRBD2|TRBV7-3|.
TGTGCCAGCAGCTGGGTAGCGGGGTCAAATTACAATGAGCAGTTCTTC
CASSWVAGSNYNEQFF
>TRBJ1-2|.|TRBV16|.
TGTGCCAGCAGTCCGTCCTCACAGGGCGGGGATGGCTACACCTTC
CASSPSSQGGDGYTF
>TRBJ2-7|.|TRBV7-2|.
TGTGCCAGCAGCCCCCCCATGGGAGCGCCCGGAAAGAACTACGAGCAGTACTTC
CASSPPMGAPGKNYEQYF
>TRBJ1-2|.|TRBV7-8|.
TGTGCCAGCAGCTTAGCGCTAATAGGGGGGTCCCAAGCTAACTATGGCTACACCTTC
CASSLALIGGSQANYGYTF
>TRBJ2-3|.|TRBV2|.
TGTGCCAGCTTTTGGCAGGGAGCAGATACGCAGTATTTT
CASFWQGADTQYF
>TRBJ2-1|.|TRBV10-1|.
TGCGCCAGCAGTGAATACCCCCGCGGGACATATACCTACAATGAGCAGTTCTTC
CASSEYPRGTYTYNEQFF
>TRBJ2-7|.|TRBV13|.
TGTGCCAGCAGCACGAGACACAAAGCCTACGAGCAGTACTTC
CASSTRHKAYEQYF
>TRBJ1-1|.|TRBV19|few
TGTGCCAGTAGTATACGACAGCCCATGAACACTGAAGCTTTCTTT
CASSIRQPMNTEAFF
>TRBJ1-1|.|TRBV27|once
TGTGCCAGCAGTTTTGGGGGCGTGAACACTGAAGCTTTCTTT
CASSFGGVNTEAFF
>TRBJ2-7|.|TRBV12-5|.
TGTGCTAGTGGTCTCCCTCGTGGGGGCTTCTCCTACGAGCAGTACTTC
CASGLPRGGFSYEQYF
>TRBJ1-2|.|TRBV4-1|.
TGCGCCAGCAGCCAAAGTGACCCCTATGGCTACACCTTC
CASSQSDPYGYTF
>TRBJ1-5|.|TRBV27|.
TGTGCCAGCAGTTTGGGAACAGGGATTCAGCCCCAGCATTTT
CASSLGTGIQPQHF
>TRBJ1-1|TRBD1|TRBV6-6|.
TGTGCCAGCAGTTACAGTGTACAGGGGGGAACTGAAGCTTTCTTT
CASSYSVQGGTEAFF